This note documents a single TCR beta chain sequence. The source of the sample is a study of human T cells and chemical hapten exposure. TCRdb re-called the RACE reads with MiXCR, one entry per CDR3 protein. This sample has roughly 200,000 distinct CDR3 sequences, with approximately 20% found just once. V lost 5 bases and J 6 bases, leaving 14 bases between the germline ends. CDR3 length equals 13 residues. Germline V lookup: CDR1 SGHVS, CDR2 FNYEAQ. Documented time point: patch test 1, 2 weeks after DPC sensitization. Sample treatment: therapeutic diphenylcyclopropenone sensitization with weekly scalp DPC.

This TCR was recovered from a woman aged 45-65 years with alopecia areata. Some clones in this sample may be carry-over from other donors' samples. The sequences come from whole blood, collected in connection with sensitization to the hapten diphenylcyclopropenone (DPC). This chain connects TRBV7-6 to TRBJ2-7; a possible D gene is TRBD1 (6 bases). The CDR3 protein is CASSPRGRVEQYF. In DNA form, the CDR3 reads TGTGCCAGCAGCCCCAGGGGTCGCGTCGAGCAGTACTTC.